This passage covers 30 T cell receptor beta chains from one sample sequenced in a study of early stage breast cancer tumors. Generated by immunoSEQ multiplex PCR, the TCRdb table keeps only in-frame clones and is missing some. The table includes 60,000 to 80,000 clones, more than 60% detected once. Sequenced sample: blood. The receptor source for this set is a person aged 55-75 years with breast cancer.

CDR3 loop: CASSRPGGGRLGYGYTF. The CDR3 coding sequence is TGCGCCAGCAGTCGCCCAGGGGGAGGGCGTCTCGGCTATGGCTACACCTTC. The V and J genes are TRBV5-1 and TRBJ1-2, with 7 positions matching TRBD1. Germline V CDR1 and CDR2: SGHRS, YFSETQ. Trimming removed 5 bases from V and 4 bases from J; junction bases left unmatched: 17. The CDR3 covers 17 residues.

The chain has TRBV28 and TRBJ1-1; 10 positions agree with TRBD1. Looked up from germline, CDR1 is MDHEN and CDR2 is SYDVKM. Losses at the gene ends were 6 bases for V and 4 bases for J; bases not matched to a gene: 14. This CDR3 region has 17 residues. CDR3 in DNA: TGTGCCAGCAGCTCACGACCCGGGACAGGGGATGGCACTGAAGCTTTCTTT. Its protein is CASSSRPGTGDGTEAFF.

The chain links TRBV11-2 to TRBJ2-7; TRBD2 matches at 8 bases. This CDR3 has 15 residues. Per germline, CDR1 SGHAT and CDR2 FQNNGV. V lost 4 bases to trimming and J lost 1 base; unmatched junction nucleotides: 6. CDR3 sequence (DNA): TGTGCCAGCAGCTCGGGACTAGGGACTTCCTACGAGCAGTACTTC. Its protein is CASSSGLGTSYEQYF.

V and J are TRBV19 and TRBJ2-7; 8 bases line up with TRBD1. Germline V gene lookup returns CDR1 LNHDA and CDR2 SQIVND (reference sequence). The CDR3 is made up of 17 amino acids. V lost 2 bases, J lost 2 bases, and 11 bases stayed unmatched. The CDR3 DNA reads TGTGCCAGTAGTATAATCGGAACGACAGGGGTTACCTACGAGCAGTACTTC. Translating it yields CASSIIGTTGVTYEQYF.

The chain is built from TRBV18 and TRBJ2-3; 7 nucleotides agree with TRBD2. The CDR3 is made up of 18 amino acids. Trimming at V came to 1 base and at J to 6 bases, leaving 16 bases not matched to a gene. In germline, CDR1 is KGHSH, CDR2 LQKENI. The CDR3 bases are TGTGCCAGCTCACCACGACGTCAAACGACTAGCAGGCCGGATACGCAGTATTTT. Encoded protein: CASSPRRQTTSRPDTQYF.

Remarks on this clone: Additional DNA sequences in this sample encode the identical CDR3. The chain combines TRBV5-1 with TRBJ2-3; D is uncertain. The V gene lost 3 bases and the J gene lost 2 bases, with 1 base spanning the gap. CDR1 and CDR2 from the germline V gene are SGHRS and YFSETQ. This CDR3 has 11 amino acids. The CDR3 DNA is TGCGCCAGCAGCTCCACAGATACGCAGTATTTT. Its protein product is CASSSTDTQYF.

This clone appeared a single time. The gene calls are TRBV7-3 and TRBJ2-1; TRBD2 agrees at 8 bases. With V trimmed by 5 bases and J by 10 bases, 13 bases remained unmatched. This CDR3 has 15 residues. Germline V CDR1 and CDR2: SGHTA, FQGTGA. The CDR3 sequence is CASSPTSGGSREQFF. CDR3 DNA sequence: TGTGCCAGCAGCCCCACTAGCGGAGGGTCTCGGGAGCAGTTCTTC. The complete variable domain, with remaining parts taken from reference TRBV7-3 and TRBJ2-1, reads GAGVSQTPSNKVTEKGKYVELRCDPISGHTALYWYRQSLGQGPEFLIYFQGTGAADDSGLPNDRFFAVRPEGSVSTLKIQRTERGDSAVYLCASSPTSGGSREQFFGPGTRLTVL.

The chain carries TRBV28 and TRBJ1-1, with D hard to call. The CDR3 is 14 amino acids. Germline CDR1 reads MDHEN; CDR2 reads SYDVKM. The V end was cut by 4 bases, the J end by 2 bases, with 11 bases between. CDR3 protein: CASSSLTSNTEAFF. The CDR3 nucleotides read TGTGCCAGCAGTTCCCTCACAAGTAACACTGAAGCTTTCTTT.

The rearrangement joins TRBV7-8 to TRBJ2-5, with TRBD1 identical over 7 bases. The V segment lost 3 bases and the J segment 3 bases; nucleotides outside the gene matches: 4. The CDR3 has 14 amino acids. In germline, CDR1 is SGHVS, CDR2 FQNEAQ. The chain's CDR3 is CASSFRDRKETQYF. The CDR3 coding sequence is TGTGCCAGCAGCTTTAGGGACAGAAAAGAGACCCAGTACTTC. The entire variable domain, with the rest obtained from reference TRBV7-8 and TRBJ2-5, is as follows: GAGVSQSPRYKVAKRGQDVALRCDPISGHVSLFWYQQALGQGPEFLTYFQNEAQLDKSGLPSDRFFAERPEGSVSTLKIQRTQQEDSAVYLCASSFRDRKETQYFGPGTRLLVL.

The CDR3, as DNA: TGTGCCAGCAGTCCTGGAGGAGGGGGTCCCTACGAGCAGTACTTC. It yields the protein CASSPGGGGPYEQYF. The rearrangement uses TRBV6-1 and TRBJ2-7; D is possibly TRBD1 or TRBD2 (6 bases each). With 5 bases removed from V and 2 bases from J, the gap between germline ends came to 16 bases. The CDR3 is 15 residues long. Looked up from germline, CDR1 is MNHNS and CDR2 is SASEGT.

This chain connects TRBV7-3 to TRBJ2-3, with D possibly TRBD2 on 6 matching bases. The CDR3 sequence is 15 residues long. The V end was cut by 5 bases, the J end by 3 bases, with 15 bases between. CDR1 SGHTA and CDR2 FQGTGA come from the germline V gene. DNA of the CDR3: TGTGCCAGCAGCCAAACTGCGGGGAGAACAGATACGCAGTATTTT. This translates into CASSQTAGRTDTQYF.

The CDR3 spells CASSPSGAGQETQYF. The CDR3 nucleotides read TGTGCCAGCAGCCCTAGCGGGGCGGGACAAGAGACCCAGTACTTC. The chain uses TRBV11-2 and TRBJ2-5; TRBD2 matches at 9 bases. Per the germline V gene, CDR1 is SGHAT and CDR2 is FQNNGV. Trimming cost V 5 bases and J 2 bases; bases outside gene matches: 6. The CDR3 has 15 amino acids.

This rearrangement joins TRBV5-1 to TRBJ2-5; tentative D call: TRBD2 (5 bases). Germline CDR1 SGHRS, CDR2 YFSETQ. CDR3 length: 14 residues. V lost 0 bases, J lost 4 bases, and 10 bases lay in between. The CDR3 nucleotides read TGCGCCAGCAGCTTGGTTGGAGGCGGAGAGACCCAGTACTTC. This gives the protein CASSLVGGGETQYF.

The chain carries TRBV27 and TRBJ1-5; D is possibly TRBD1 (5 bases). CDR1 and CDR2 (germline): MNHEY, SMNVEV (reference sequence). This CDR3 spans 12 amino acids. The germline V and J ends were trimmed by 6 bases and 2 bases, with 5 bases remaining between them. This chain's CDR3 is CASRGGNQPQHF. CDR3 nucleotides: TGTGCCAGCAGGGGGGGCAATCAGCCCCAGCATTTT.

The chain combines TRBV5-8 with TRBJ2-1; the D is unclear. This CDR3 has 17 amino acids. Per the germline V gene, CDR1 is SGHTS and CDR2 is YDEGEE. Trimming took 0 bases from V and 0 from J, leaving 13 bases between them. As DNA, the CDR3 is TGTGCCAGCAGCTTGGTCCAGACAAGCCTCTCCTACAATGAGCAGTTCTTC. Protein: CASSLVQTSLSYNEQFF.

The chain carries TRBV28 and TRBJ2-4, with unresolved D. This CDR3 contains 14 residues. CDR1 and CDR2 (germline): MDHEN, SYDVKM. The V end lost 1 base, the J end lost 0 bases, and 4 bases lay between the germline ends. CDR3: CASSLLLAKNIQYF. As DNA, the CDR3 is TGTGCCAGCAGTTTATTGCTAGCCAAAAACATTCAGTACTTC.

The CDR3 DNA follows: TGTGCCAGCAGCTTGGGTCCAGGCGCCCCCCACGAGCAGTACTTC. Amino acid sequence: CASSLGPGAPHEQYF. This chain links TRBV7-3 with TRBJ2-7; D is unclear. The CDR3 spans 15 residues. CDR1 is SGHTA, CDR2 FQGTGA, per germline. The germline V and J ends were trimmed by 3 bases and 5 bases, with 17 bases remaining between them.

The J gene is TRBJ1-2, the V gene TRBV11-1, with TRBD1 as a possible D gene (6 bases). Per the germline V gene, CDR1 is SGHAT and CDR2 is FQDESV (reference sequence). The V and J ends lost 5 bases and 8 bases respectively, with 12 bases between them. This CDR3 has 12 residues. CDR3 DNA sequence: TGTGCCAGCAGCCTAACAGGGCGCGGCTACACCTTC. Translated: CASSLTGRGYTF.

The gene calls are TRBV10-3 and TRBJ1-2, with D perhaps matching TRBD1 (5 bases). Germline CDR1 reads ENHRY; CDR2 reads SYGVKD. The CDR3 runs 14 residues. Trimming took 6 bases from V and 4 from J, leaving 15 bases between them. The CDR3: CAIREDGGGYGYTF. Written as DNA, the CDR3 is TGTGCCATCAGGGAGGACGGGGGGGGCTATGGCTACACCTTC.

This chain uses TRBV10-3 with TRBJ2-7, with 8 bases identical to TRBD1. The V segment lost 5 bases and the J segment 2 bases; nucleotides outside the gene matches: 11. Germline V lookup: CDR1 ENHRY, CDR2 SYGVKD. This CDR3 has 16 residues. CDR3 amino acids: CAISQRVSDRAYEQYF. The CDR3 DNA reads TGTGCCATCAGTCAAAGAGTTTCGGACAGGGCCTACGAGCAGTACTTC.

The rearrangement joins TRBV9 to TRBJ2-3, with TRBD2 matching 16 bases. Trimming removed 3 bases from V and 6 bases from J; junction bases left unmatched: 7. Germline V gives CDR1 SGDLS, CDR2 YYNGEE. The CDR3 spans 17 residues. The CDR3 nucleotides are TGTGCCAGCAGCGGAGGGACTAGCGGGGGGGCGTTTGATACGCAGTATTTT. It translates to CASSGGTSGGAFDTQYF.

Here the CDR3 DNA reads TGTGCCATCAGTCGGACTAGCGGGGACACAGATACGCAGTATTTT. As protein: CAISRTSGDTDTQYF. The rearrangement joins TRBV10-3 to TRBJ2-3, with 12 bases that match TRBD2. The CDR3 is 15 amino acids. The V gene's germline CDR1 is ENHRY and CDR2 SYGVKD. With V trimmed by 5 bases and J by 2 bases, 2 bases remained unmatched.

This rearrangement joins TRBV7-2 to TRBJ2-3; D is ambiguous. This CDR3 region has 13 residues. Germline V gene lookup returns CDR1 SGHTA and CDR2 FQGNSA. The germline V and J ends were trimmed by 5 bases and 4 bases, with 10 bases remaining between them. The CDR3 DNA reads TGTGCCAGCAGCCGCCCCGGGCCAGATACGCAGTATTTT. As protein: CASSRPGPDTQYF.

The gene calls are TRBV6-5 and TRBJ2-1, with TRBD2 identical over 15 bases. CDR1 MNHEY and CDR2 SVGAGI come from the germline V gene. Trimming took 3 bases from V and 8 from J; bases not matched to a gene: 2. CDR3 length: 15 residues. DNA for the CDR3: TGTGCCAGCAGTTATGGGACTAGCGGGGGGTATGAGCAGTTCTTC. Its protein product is CASSYGTSGGYEQFF.

The V and J genes are TRBV7-2 and TRBJ2-5; D gene uncertain. The CDR3 spans 14 residues. Trimming stripped 5 bases from V and 5 bases from J, with 15 bases between. Germline values: CDR1 SGHTA, CDR2 FQGNSA. The DNA for the CDR3 is TGTGCCAGCAGCCCAGACCCAACGAGGGAGACCCAGTACTTC. Translated: CASSPDPTRETQYF.

The V gene is TRBV5-6, the J gene TRBJ2-4; no definite D call. Looked up from germline, CDR1 is SGHDT and CDR2 is YYEEEE. Trimming shortened V by 2 bases and J by 8 bases, and 14 bases separated the two germline ends. The CDR3 consists of 14 residues. CDR3 DNA sequence: TGTGCCAGCAGCTTACGGGTAGGAAGGGACATTCAGTACTTC. Amino acids: CASSLRVGRDIQYF.

This clone showed up just a few times. This chain links TRBV7-9 with TRBJ1-1; 9 bases match TRBD1. This CDR3 is built from 14 residues. CDR1 and CDR2 (germline): SEHNR, FQNEAQ (reference sequence). The ends lost 2 bases at V and 11 bases at J; junction bases unmatched: 9. CDR3 sequence (DNA): TGTGCCAGCAGCTTAATGACAGGGGGTGGGTCGGCTTTCTTT. Residues: CASSLMTGGGSAFF.

This chain connects TRBV9 to TRBJ2-7; 11 bases line up with TRBD2. J lost 2 bases, V lost 3 bases, and 4 bases had no gene match. Germline V gene sequence: CDR1 SGDLS, CDR2 YYNGEE. CDR3 length: 15 amino acids. The CDR3 nucleotides are TGTGCCAGCAGCGCTGGGACTAGCGGAACCTACGAGCAGTACTTC. Its translation is CASSAGTSGTYEQYF. Together with reference TRBV9 and TRBJ2-7, the CDR3 gives the full variable domain: DSGVTQTPKHLITATGQRVTLRCSPRSGDLSVYWYQQSLDQGLQFLIQYYNGEERAKGNILERFSAQQFPDLHSELNLSSLELGDSALYFCASSAGTSGTYEQYFGPGTRLTVT.

The chain has TRBV15 and TRBJ1-6; D call uncertain. This CDR3 contains 17 residues. Germline assignment: CDR1 LNHNV and CDR2 YYDKDF (reference sequence). V shed 1 base and J shed 10 bases, with 20 bases lying between them. Here the CDR3 DNA reads TGTGCCACCAGCAGAGGACCCAAGGGAAAGTTCGGATCACCCCTCCACTTT. This gives the protein CATSRGPKGKFGSPLHF.

This clone was seen a few times. The CDR3 sequence is CASSFDRAYEQYF. The CDR3 DNA sequence: TGTGCCAGCAGCTTCGACAGGGCCTACGAGCAGTACTTC. The rearrangement uses TRBV7-2 and TRBJ2-7; 7 positions match TRBD1. Losses at the gene ends were 3 bases for V and 2 bases for J; bases not matched to a gene: 1. The CDR3 loop spans 13 amino acids. In germline, CDR1 is SGHTA, CDR2 FQGNSA.